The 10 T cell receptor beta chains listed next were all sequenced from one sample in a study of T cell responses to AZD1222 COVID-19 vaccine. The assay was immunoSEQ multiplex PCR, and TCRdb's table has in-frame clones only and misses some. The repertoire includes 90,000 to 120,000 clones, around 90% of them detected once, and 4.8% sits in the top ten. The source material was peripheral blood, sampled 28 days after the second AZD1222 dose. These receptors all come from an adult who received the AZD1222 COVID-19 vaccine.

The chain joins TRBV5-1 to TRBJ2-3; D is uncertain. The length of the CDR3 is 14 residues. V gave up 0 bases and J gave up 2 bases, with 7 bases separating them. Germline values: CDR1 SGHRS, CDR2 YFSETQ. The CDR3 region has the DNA TGCGCCAGCAGCTTGGACTCCCCCACAGATACGCAGTATTTT. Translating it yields CASSLDSPTDTQYF. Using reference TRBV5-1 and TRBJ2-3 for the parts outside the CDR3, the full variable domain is KAGVTQTPRYLIKTRGQQVTLSCSPISGHRSVSWYQQTPGQGLQFLFEYFSETQRNKGNFPGRFSGRQFSNSRSEMNVSTLELGDSALYLCASSLDSPTDTQYFGPGTRLTVL.

CDR3: CASMSSGETQYF. The CDR3 bases are TGTGCCAGCATGTCGAGTGGGGAGACCCAGTACTTC. The chain is built from TRBV12-3 or TRBV12-4 and TRBJ2-5; D remains unclear. The CDR3 runs 12 residues. Trimming took off 7 bases at V and 5 bases at J, with 11 bases between the two ends.

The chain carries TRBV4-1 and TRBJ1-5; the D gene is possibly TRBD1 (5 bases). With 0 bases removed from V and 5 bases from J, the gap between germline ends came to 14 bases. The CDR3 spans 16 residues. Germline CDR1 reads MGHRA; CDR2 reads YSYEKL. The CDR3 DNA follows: TGCGCCAGCAGCCAAGAATTGGGAGGGGTTCATCAGCCCCAGCATTTT. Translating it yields CASSQELGGVHQPQHF.

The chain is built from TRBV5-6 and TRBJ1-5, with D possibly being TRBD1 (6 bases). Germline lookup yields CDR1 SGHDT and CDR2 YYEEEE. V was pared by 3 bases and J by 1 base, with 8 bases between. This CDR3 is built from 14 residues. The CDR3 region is CASSSGVSNQPQHF. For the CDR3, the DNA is TGTGCCAGCAGCTCAGGGGTCAGCAATCAGCCCCAGCATTTT.

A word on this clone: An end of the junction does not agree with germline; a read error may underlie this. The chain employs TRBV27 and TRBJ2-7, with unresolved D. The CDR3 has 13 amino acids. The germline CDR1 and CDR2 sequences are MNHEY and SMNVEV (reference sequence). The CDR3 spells CTSSLALGYEQYF. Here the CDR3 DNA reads TGTACCAGCAGTTTAGCCTTAGGTTACGAGCAGTACTTC.

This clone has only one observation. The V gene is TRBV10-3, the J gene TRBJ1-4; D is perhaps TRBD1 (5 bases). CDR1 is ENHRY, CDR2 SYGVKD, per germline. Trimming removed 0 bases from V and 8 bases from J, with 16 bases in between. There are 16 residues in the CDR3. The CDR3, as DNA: TGTGCCATCAGTGAGTCAGCGGGGGGGAGAAACGAAAAACTGTTTTTT. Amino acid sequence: CAISESAGGRNEKLFF.

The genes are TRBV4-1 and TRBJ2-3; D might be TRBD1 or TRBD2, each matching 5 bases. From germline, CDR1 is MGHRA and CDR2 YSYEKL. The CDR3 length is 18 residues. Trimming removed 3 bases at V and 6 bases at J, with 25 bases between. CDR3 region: CASSQSPGRFAPRDTQYF. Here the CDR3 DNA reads TGCGCCAGCAGCCAGTCGCCGGGACGGTTCGCCCCTCGGGATACGCAGTATTTT.

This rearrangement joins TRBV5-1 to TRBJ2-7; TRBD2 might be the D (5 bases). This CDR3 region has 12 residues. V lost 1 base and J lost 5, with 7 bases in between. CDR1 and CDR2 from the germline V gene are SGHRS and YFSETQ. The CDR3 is CASSLPGDEQYF. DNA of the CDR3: TGCGCCAGCAGCTTGCCCGGGGACGAGCAGTACTTC.

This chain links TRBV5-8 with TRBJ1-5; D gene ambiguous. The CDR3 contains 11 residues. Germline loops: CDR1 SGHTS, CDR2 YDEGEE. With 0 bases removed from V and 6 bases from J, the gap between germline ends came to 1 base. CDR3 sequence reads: CASSLVQPQHF. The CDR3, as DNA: TGTGCCAGCAGCTTGGTTCAGCCCCAGCATTTT.

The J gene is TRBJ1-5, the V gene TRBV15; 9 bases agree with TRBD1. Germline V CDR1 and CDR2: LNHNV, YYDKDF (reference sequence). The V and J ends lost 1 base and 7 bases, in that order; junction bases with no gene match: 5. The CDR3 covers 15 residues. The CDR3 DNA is TGTGCCACCAGCAGAGCAGGACAGGGGCACCAGCCCCAGCATTTT. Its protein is CATSRAGQGHQPQHF. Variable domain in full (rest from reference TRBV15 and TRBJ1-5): DAMVIQNPRYQVTQFGKPVTLSCSQTLNHNVMYWYQQKSSQAPKLLFHYYDKDFNNEADTPDNFQSRRPNTSFCFLDIRSPGLGDTAMYLCATSRAGQGHQPQHFGDGTRLSIL.